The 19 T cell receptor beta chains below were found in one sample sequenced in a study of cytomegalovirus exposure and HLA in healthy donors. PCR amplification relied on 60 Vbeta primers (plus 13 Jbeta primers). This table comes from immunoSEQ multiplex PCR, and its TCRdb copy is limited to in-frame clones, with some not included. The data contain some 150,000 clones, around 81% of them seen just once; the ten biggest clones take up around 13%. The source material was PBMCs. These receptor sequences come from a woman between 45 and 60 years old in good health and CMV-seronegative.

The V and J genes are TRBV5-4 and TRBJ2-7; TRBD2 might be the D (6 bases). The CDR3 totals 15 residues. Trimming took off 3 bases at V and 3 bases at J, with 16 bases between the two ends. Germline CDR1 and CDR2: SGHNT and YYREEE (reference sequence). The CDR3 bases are TGTGCCAGCAGCTCTAAAGGGACGGGGGACTACGAGCAGTACTTC. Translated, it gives CASSSKGTGDYEQYF.

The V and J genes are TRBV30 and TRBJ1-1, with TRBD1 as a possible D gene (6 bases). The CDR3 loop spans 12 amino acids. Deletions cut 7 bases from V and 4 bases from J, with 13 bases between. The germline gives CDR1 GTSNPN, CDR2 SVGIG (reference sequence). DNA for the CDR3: TGTGCCTCGAGAAGGGACATCACTGAAGCTTTCTTT. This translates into CASRRDITEAFF.

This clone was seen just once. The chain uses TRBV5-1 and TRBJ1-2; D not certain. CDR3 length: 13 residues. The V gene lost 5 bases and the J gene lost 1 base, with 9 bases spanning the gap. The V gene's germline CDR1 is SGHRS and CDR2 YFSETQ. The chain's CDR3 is CASSSTVNYGYTF. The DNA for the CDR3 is TGCGCCAGCAGTTCCACAGTTAACTATGGCTACACCTTC.

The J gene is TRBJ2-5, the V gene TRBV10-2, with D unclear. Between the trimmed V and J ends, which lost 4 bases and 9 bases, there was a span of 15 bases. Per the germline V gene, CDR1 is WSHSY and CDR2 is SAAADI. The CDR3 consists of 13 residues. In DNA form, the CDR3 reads TGCGCCAGCAGTGGGCCCCCCCTTGTGGCCCAGTACTTC. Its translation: CASSGPPLVAQYF.

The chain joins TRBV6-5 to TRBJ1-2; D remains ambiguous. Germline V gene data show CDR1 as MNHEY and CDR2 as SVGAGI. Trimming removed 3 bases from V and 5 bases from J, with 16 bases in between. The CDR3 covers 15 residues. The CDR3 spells CASSYAGGLGYGYTF. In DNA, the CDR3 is TGTGCCAGCAGTTATGCAGGCGGGTTAGGATATGGCTACACCTTC.

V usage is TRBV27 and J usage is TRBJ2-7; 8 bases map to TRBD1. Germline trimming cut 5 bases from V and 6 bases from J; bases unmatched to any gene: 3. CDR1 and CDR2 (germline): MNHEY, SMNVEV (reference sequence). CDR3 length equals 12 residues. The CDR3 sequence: CASSATGAEQYF. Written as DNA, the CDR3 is TGTGCCAGCAGTGCGACAGGGGCCGAGCAGTACTTC.

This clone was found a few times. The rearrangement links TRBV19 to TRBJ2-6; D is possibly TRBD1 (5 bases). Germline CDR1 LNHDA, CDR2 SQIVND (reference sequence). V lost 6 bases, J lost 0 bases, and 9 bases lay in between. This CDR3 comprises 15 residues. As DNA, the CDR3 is TGTGCCAGTAGCATCGACAGCTCTGGGGCCAACGTCCTGACTTTC. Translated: CASSIDSSGANVLTF.

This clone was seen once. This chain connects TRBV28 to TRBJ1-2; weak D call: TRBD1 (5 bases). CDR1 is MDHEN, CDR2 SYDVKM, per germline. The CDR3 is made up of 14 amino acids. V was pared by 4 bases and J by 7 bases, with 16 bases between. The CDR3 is CASSSEGLRGGYTF. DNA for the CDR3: TGTGCCAGCAGTTCGGAAGGACTAAGGGGTGGCTACACCTTC.

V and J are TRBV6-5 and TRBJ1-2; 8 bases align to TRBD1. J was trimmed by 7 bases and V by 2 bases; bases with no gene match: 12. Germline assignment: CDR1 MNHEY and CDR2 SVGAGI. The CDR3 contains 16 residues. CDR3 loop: CASSYGPGGLKGGYTF. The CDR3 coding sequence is TGTGCCAGCAGTTACGGCCCAGGGGGCTTGAAGGGTGGCTACACCTTC.

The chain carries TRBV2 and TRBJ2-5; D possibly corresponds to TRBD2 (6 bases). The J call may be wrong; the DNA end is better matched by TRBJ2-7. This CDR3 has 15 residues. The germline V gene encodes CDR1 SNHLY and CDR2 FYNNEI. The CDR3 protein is CASSHDLGLIYEQYF. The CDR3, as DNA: TGTGCCAGCAGTCACGATTTGGGACTCATCTACGAGCAGTACTTC.

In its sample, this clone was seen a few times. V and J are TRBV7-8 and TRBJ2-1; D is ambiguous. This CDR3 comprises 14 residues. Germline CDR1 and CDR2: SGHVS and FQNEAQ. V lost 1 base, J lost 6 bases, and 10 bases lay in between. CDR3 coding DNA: TGTGCCAGCAGCTTAGACGTTAGGAGCAATGAGCAGTTCTTC. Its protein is CASSLDVRSNEQFF.

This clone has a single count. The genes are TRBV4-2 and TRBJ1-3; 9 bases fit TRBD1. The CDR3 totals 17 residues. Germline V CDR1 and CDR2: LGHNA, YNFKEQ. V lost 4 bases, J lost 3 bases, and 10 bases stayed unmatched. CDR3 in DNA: TGTGCCAGCAGCCGAGGGACTGACAGGGGGGTTGGAAACACCATATATTTT. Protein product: CASSRGTDRGVGNTIYF.

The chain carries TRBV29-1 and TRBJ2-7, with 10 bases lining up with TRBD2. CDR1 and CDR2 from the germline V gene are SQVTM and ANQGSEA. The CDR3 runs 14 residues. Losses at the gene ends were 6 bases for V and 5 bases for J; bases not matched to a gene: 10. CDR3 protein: CSVDRAGTSDEQYF. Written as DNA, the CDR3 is TGCAGCGTGGACAGGGCCGGGACTAGCGACGAGCAGTACTTC.

The CDR3, as DNA: TGTGCCAGCAGCTTAGCCCCTGGGGGACAGGAGATGGGGATCTACAATGAGCAGTTCTTC. Translated: CASSLAPGGQEMGIYNEQFF. The chain recombines TRBV7-6 with TRBJ2-1; 8 positions match TRBD1. CDR1 and CDR2 (germline): SGHVS, FNYEAQ. The CDR3 spans 20 residues. Unmatched junction bases numbered 16, after V lost 0 bases and J lost 3 bases. The full variable domain, completed using reference TRBV7-6 and TRBJ2-1, is GAGVSQSPRYKVTKRGQDVALRCDPISGHVSLYWYRQALGQGPEFLTYFNYEAQQDKSGLPNDRFSAERPEGSISTLTIQRTEQRDSAMYRCASSLAPGGQEMGIYNEQFFGPGTRLTVL.

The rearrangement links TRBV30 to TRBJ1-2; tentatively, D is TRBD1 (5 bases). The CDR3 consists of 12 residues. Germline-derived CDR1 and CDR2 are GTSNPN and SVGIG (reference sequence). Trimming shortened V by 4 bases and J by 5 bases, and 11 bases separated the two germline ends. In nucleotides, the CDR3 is TGTGCCTGGACTGCCGGGGGATATGGCTACACCTTC. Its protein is CAWTAGGYGYTF.

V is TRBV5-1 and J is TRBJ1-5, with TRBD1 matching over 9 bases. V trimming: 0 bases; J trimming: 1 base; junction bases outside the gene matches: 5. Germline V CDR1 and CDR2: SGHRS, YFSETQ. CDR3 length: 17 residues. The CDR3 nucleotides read TGCGCCAGCAGCTTGGAGGGAGGACAGGGGAGCAATCAGCCCCAGCATTTT. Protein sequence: CASSLEGGQGSNQPQHF. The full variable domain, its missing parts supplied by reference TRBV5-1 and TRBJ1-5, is KAGVTQTPRYLIKTRGQQVTLSCSPISGHRSVSWYQQTPGQGLQFLFEYFSETQRNKGNFPGRFSGRQFSNSRSEMNVSTLELGDSALYLCASSLEGGQGSNQPQHFGDGTRLSIL.

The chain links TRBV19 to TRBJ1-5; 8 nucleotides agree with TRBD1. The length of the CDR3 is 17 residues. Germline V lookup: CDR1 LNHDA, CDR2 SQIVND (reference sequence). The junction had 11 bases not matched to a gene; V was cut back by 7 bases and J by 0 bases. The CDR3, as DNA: TGTGCCAGTAAGAGACAGGGGATGGGGAATAGCAATCAGCCCCAGCATTTT. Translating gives CASKRQGMGNSNQPQHF.

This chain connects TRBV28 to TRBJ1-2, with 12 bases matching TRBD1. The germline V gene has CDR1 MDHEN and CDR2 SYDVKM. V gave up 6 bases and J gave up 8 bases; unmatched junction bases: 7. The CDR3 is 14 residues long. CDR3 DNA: TGTGCCAGCAGCCTCCGGGACAGGGGGCGAGGCTACACCTTC. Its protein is CASSLRDRGRGYTF.

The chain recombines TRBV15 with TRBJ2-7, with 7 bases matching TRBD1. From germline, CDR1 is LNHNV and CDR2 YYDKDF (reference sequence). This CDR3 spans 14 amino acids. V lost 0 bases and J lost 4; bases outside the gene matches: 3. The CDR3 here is CATSREGTAYEQYF. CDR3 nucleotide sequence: TGTGCCACCAGCAGAGAGGGGACAGCATACGAGCAGTACTTC.